This entry lists 2 T cell receptor beta chains sequenced from one sample in a study of T-cell memory formation after mild COVID-19. TCRdb reprocessed the 5' RACE reads with MiXCR, giving one entry per CDR3 protein. The sample lists roughly 450,000 distinct CDR3 sequences, 18% occurring once. Source material: PBMCs or a T cell subset sorted from them (not recorded which). These receptors were obtained from an adult woman who had mild COVID-19 (a few samples of this study predate the infection). Cell type and time point are not known.

This clonotype has more than one count but fewer than ten. This chain joins TRBV4-2 and TRBJ2-3; no reliable D call. Germline V gene data show CDR1 as LGHNA and CDR2 as YNFKEQ. CDR3 length equals 16 residues. The germline V and J ends were trimmed by 2 bases and 1 base, with 13 bases remaining between them. The CDR3, as DNA: TGTGCCAGCAGCCAATATGTTATGGTGGGCACAGATACGCAGTATTTT. It encodes CASSQYVMVGTDTQYF.

The table lists this clonotype with a few counts. V is TRBV7-9 and J is TRBJ2-1, with TRBD2 matching over 8 bases. Trimming cost V 5 bases and J 13 bases; bases outside gene matches: 13. CDR3 length: 14 residues. From germline, CDR1 is SEHNR and CDR2 FQNEAQ (reference sequence). CDR3 nucleotides: TGTGCCAGCAGCCCGGTTTTGATAGCGGGGAGCCAGTTCTTC. The encoded protein is CASSPVLIAGSQFF.